This T cell receptor (beta chain) was identified in a study of CD8 T cells in Susac syndrome. Broader study findings: The study's TCR sequencing and HLA analysis drew on a certain number of individuals. That number was acknowledged as relatively small.

Blood CD8+ and CD4+ T cells underwent high-throughput TCR beta sequencing. Negative isolation yielded CD8+ and CD4+ T cells; FACS enriched TEMRA cells. A word on this clonotype: What it binds is unknown.

The RNA, roughly 0.5 to 1 ug, was put through reverse transcription using random hexamers. It was immunoSEQ multiplex PCR that amplified TCR beta CDR3 across 54 Vbeta and 13 Jbeta. Using its own MiXCR run on the immunoSEQ multiplex PCR reads, TCRdb lists one record per CDR3 protein. The table shows about 60,000 distinct CDR3 sequences, with 85% to 95% occurring only once. The sample comprised CD8+ T cells from PBMCs. This TCR came from a human donor in good health.

The chain's CDR3 is CASSLVVSDTSTDTQYF. CDR3 DNA: TGTGCCAGCAGTTTAGTGGTGTCGGATACTAGCACAGATACGCAGTATTTT. V gene TRBV12-3 or TRBV12-4 combines with J gene TRBJ2-3; D not resolved. Deletions cut 1 base from V and 0 bases from J, with 14 bases between. CDR3 length: 17 amino acids.